The present T cell receptor beta chain was sequenced within a study of beta chain features in type 1 diabetes. The overall study: Healthy donors, compared against patients, showed similar age, gender and cell yields.

The CDR3 is 17 residues long. Germline V gives CDR1 SGHRS, CDR2 YFSETQ. V shed 2 bases, J shed 8 bases, and the junction held 9 bases outside the gene matches. Expressed TCRB transcripts were sequenced because the isolated RNA had all been reverse transcribed beforehand. Produced via immunoSEQ multiplex PCR; TCRdb's table is partial and in-frame only. The table has under 20,000 clones, approximately 55% seen once. The authors sorted CD4+ naive, central memory, regulatory and stem cell-like memory cells via CD45RO/CCR7/CD25/CD127/CD95/CD27. This receptor was obtained from a woman aged 18-29 years in good health. The sample taken for sequencing was stem cell memory CD4+ T cells from blood. This chain links TRBV5-1 with TRBJ1-6, with TRBD1 identical over 11 bases. The CDR3 DNA is TGCGCCAGCAGCTTTTTGGGACAGGGGGTGATATATTCACCCCTCCACTTT. Its protein product is CASSFLGQGVIYSPLHF.